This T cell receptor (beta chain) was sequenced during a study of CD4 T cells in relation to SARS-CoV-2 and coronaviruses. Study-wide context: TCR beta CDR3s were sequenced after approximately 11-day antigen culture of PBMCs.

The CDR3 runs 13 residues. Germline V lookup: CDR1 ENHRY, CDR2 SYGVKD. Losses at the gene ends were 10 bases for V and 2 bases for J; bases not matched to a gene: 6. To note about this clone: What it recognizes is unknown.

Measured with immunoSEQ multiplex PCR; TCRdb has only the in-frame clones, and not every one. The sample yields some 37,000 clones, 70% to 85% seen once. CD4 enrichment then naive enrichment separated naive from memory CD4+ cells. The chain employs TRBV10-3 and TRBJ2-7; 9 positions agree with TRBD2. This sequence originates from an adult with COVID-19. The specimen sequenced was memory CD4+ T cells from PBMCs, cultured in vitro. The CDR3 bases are TGTGCCACTTTTGCGGGAGGGACCTACGAGCAGTACTTC. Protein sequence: CATFAGGTYEQYF.